This T cell receptor beta chain was recorded in a study of blood T cell repertoires in COVID-19. For the study at large: Collection of acute and convalescent COVID-19 samples took place in the United States, Italy and Spain. PBMCs, B-cell-depleted T cells, or T cells provided the cDNA or gDNA that made up the material.

As processed by the authors: Quantification of nucleated cells was approximated via reference gene primer amplification. Profiling relied on immunoSEQ multiplex PCR, and the TCRdb table lists in-frame clones only, not all of them. That table is the source of V, J and clone size, and D and trimming were worked out from the DNA. The sample consists of about 89,000 clones, about 80% of them appearing once. The ends were cut back, 4 bases at V and 2 bases at J, with 9 bases in the middle. Germline V gene sequence: CDR1 SNHLY, CDR2 FYNNEI. This CDR3 has 15 residues. Input material: peripheral blood. The genes are TRBV2 and TRBJ2-6, with D tentatively TRBD2 (7 bases). The sequence came from a human donor in a cohort sampled during active COVID-19. The chain's CDR3 is CASSAGGPGANVLTF. The CDR3 DNA reads as TGTGCCAGCAGTGCGGGGGGCCCTGGGGCCAACGTCCTGACTTTC.